The next 12 T cell receptor beta chains were all read from a single sample in a study of blood T cell repertoires in COVID-19. The protocol was immunoSEQ multiplex PCR, while the TCRdb copy is restricted to in-frame clones and leaves out a portion. The sample has approximately 190,000 clones; roughly four fifths are singletons. Sequencing was carried out using peripheral blood. The source is a man younger than 40 with active or convalescent COVID-19.

The V and J genes are TRBV30 and TRBJ1-4; possible D gene TRBD1, 5 bases. Germline V lookup: CDR1 GTSNPN, CDR2 SVGIG (reference sequence). With 4 bases removed from V and 11 bases from J, the gap between germline ends came to 23 bases. This CDR3 is built from 15 residues. The CDR3 DNA reads TGTGCCTGGAATAGACCGGGAGAGGTGGGGCTCAAACTGTTTTTT. Its protein product is CAWNRPGEVGLKLFF.

This clone was detected only once. The CDR3 DNA is TGTGCCAGCAGTAATCCGCTTAGGCAGGGGTACAACGAGCAGTACTTC. Amino acid sequence: CASSNPLRQGYNEQYF. The rearrangement links TRBV7-6 to TRBJ2-7; D is perhaps TRBD1 (6 bases). Germline lookup yields CDR1 SGHVS and CDR2 FNYEAQ. Trimming left V 6 bases short and J 5 bases short, with 23 bases between. The CDR3 has 16 residues.

The chain links TRBV7-9 to TRBJ1-1; D perhaps matches TRBD1 (6 bases). Per germline, CDR1 SEHNR and CDR2 FQNEAQ (reference sequence). Trimming removed 5 bases at V and 3 bases at J, with 19 bases between. The CDR3 consists of 16 residues. The CDR3 nucleotides are TGTGCCAGCAGCCTGGGGGCAGGCCTTGCGGACACTGAAGCTTTCTTT. Translated, it gives CASSLGAGLADTEAFF.

This chain connects TRBV30 to TRBJ1-5, with TRBD1 as a possible D gene (5 bases). This CDR3 contains 12 residues. The germline gives CDR1 GTSNPN, CDR2 SVGIG (reference sequence). Between the trimmed V and J ends, which lost 4 bases and 5 bases, there was a span of 9 bases. DNA of the CDR3: TGTGCCTGGAATGTAGGGGATCAGCCCCAGCATTTT. It translates to CAWNVGDQPQHF.

The gene calls are TRBV28 and TRBJ2-7, with 9 bases matching TRBD1. CDR1 is MDHEN, CDR2 SYDVKM, per germline. The CDR3 contains 14 residues. Germline trimming cut 6 bases from V and 6 bases from J; bases unmatched to any gene: 9. The CDR3 spells CASSSGQGVGEQYV. CDR3 DNA: TGTGCCAGCAGCTCGGGACAGGGAGTAGGCGAGCAGTACGTC.

The chain joins TRBV7-2 to TRBJ2-7; D unclear. V shed 1 base and J shed 3 bases, with 13 bases lying between them. The CDR3 is made up of 15 amino acids. Germline CDR1 and CDR2: SGHTA and FQGNSA. The CDR3 coding sequence is TGTGCCAGCAGCTTAGTGTCGAGCGAGAGCTACGAGCAGTACTTC. This translates into CASSLVSSESYEQYF.

The chain has TRBV7-9 and TRBJ2-7, with D perhaps TRBD1 (7 bases). Trimming cost V 1 base and J 5 bases, with 12 bases left between them. This CDR3 spans 14 amino acids. Germline CDR1 reads SEHNR; CDR2 reads FQNEAQ (reference sequence). The CDR3 bases are TGTGCCAGCAGCTTAGGACAGGGAGGCCACGAGCAGTACTTC. Its translation: CASSLGQGGHEQYF.

The rearrangement joins TRBV30 to TRBJ1-6, with 7 bases that match TRBD1. V was clipped by 2 bases and J by 6 bases; unmatched bases: 4. CDR3 length equals 14 residues. Germline V gives CDR1 GTSNPN, CDR2 SVGIG (reference sequence). The CDR3 sequence: CAWSPQGGNSPLHF. CDR3 DNA sequence: TGTGCCTGGAGTCCGCAGGGGGGTAATTCACCCCTCCACTTT.

This rearrangement joins TRBV29-1 to TRBJ1-2; 7 bases line up with TRBD1. With V trimmed by 2 bases and J by 8 bases, 5 bases remained unmatched. CDR1 is SQVTM and CDR2 is ANQGSEA in the germline V gene. The CDR3 consists of 12 residues. The CDR3 region is CSVEKRTGGYTF. The CDR3 bases are TGCAGCGTTGAAAAGAGGACAGGAGGCTACACCTTC.

This chain joins TRBV6-1 and TRBJ2-7; D unresolved. V was shortened by 2 bases and J by 1 base, with 6 bases between the two germline ends. The CDR3 is 13 residues long. Per germline, CDR1 MNHNS and CDR2 SASEGT. The CDR3 protein is CASSETLSYEQYF. The CDR3, as DNA: TGTGCCAGCAGTGAAACATTATCCTACGAGCAGTACTTC.

The chain employs TRBV4-1 and TRBJ2-7, with a tentative D call TRBD2 (5 bases). Germline assignment: CDR1 MGHRA and CDR2 YSYEKL. There are 13 residues in the CDR3. V lost 3 bases and J 4 bases, leaving 10 bases between the germline ends. CDR3 loop: CASSQTRGYEQYV. The CDR3 DNA reads as TGCGCCAGCAGCCAGACCCGGGGTTACGAGCAGTACGTC.

This clone was counted once. V and J are TRBV18 and TRBJ2-2; D not certain. CDR1 and CDR2 from the germline V gene are KGHSH and LQKENI. Trimming took off 1 base at V and 0 bases at J, with 12 bases between the two ends. This CDR3 contains 17 residues. This chain's CDR3 is CASSPLPVSANTGELFF. The CDR3, as DNA: TGTGCCAGCTCACCACTGCCGGTCTCCGCGAACACCGGGGAGCTGTTTTTT.